This TCR beta chain is drawn from a study of T cell responses to AZD1222 COVID-19 vaccine. Study context: Analysis merged second doses at about 4 or about 12 weeks.

Concerning this clone: No antigen is known for it.

The CDR3 runs 16 residues. The germline V gene has CDR1 GTSNPN and CDR2 SVGIG (reference sequence). V was pared by 0 bases and J by 0 bases, with 15 bases between. Findings and limits, study-wide: Baseline seropositivity characterized only a handful of AZD1222 recipients. Females outnumbered males among donors, who were mostly white British; clonal diversity was possibly underestimated.

The repertoire was sequenced with immunoSEQ multiplex PCR; TCRdb's copy has only in-frame clones and lacks some. The sample has 100,000 or so clones; less than 90% are singletons. This receptor was taken from an adult in good health. Sequencing was performed on peripheral blood, taken on day 0 of AZD1222 vaccination. V and J are TRBV30 and TRBJ2-7; the D gene could be TRBD1 or TRBD2 (5 bases each). The CDR3 region has the DNA TGTGCCTGGAGTGTACTCCCCCCAGGGAGCTCCTACGAGCAGTACTTC. Translated: CAWSVLPPGSSYEQYF.